The text below deals with one T cell receptor beta chain. Its target is not known. The junction differs from germline at one of its ends, possibly a read error. CD3+ T cells were rested overnight without fetal bovine serum. The sample is drawn from a study of T cell repertoires and leukemia-associated antigens. Study details: Some 17 million effective reads came from all samples combined.

TCRdb recomputed calls from the 5' RACE reads with MiXCR, one row per CDR3 protein. The data hold 10,000 to 12,000 distinct CDR3 sequences, with approximately 39% observed a single time. Per germline, CDR1 SEHNR and CDR2 FQNEAQ (reference sequence). This CDR3 has 14 residues. Whole-study results and caveats: Expanded clones' antigen specificity and function were not directly tested.

Sample: CD3+ T cells sorted from blood and cultured. This chain connects TRBV7-9 to TRBJ1-1, with TRBD1 matching 7 bases. The sequence derives from a female donor in good health. In DNA, the CDR3 is TGTGCCAGCAGCGTAGACAGGGTTTCAGCTAAAGCTTTCTTC. Its translation: CASSVDRVSAKAFF.